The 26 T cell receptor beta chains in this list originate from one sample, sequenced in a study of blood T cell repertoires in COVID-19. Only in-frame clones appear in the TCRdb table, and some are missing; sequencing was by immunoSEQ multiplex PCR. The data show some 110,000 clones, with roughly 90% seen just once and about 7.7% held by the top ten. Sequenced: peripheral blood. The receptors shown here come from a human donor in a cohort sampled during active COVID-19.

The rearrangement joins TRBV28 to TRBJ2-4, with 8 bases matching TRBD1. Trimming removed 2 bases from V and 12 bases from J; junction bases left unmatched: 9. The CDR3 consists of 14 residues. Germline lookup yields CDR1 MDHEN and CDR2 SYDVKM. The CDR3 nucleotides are TGTGCCAGCAGTTTAATCCAGGGGGCTCGGTCTCAGTACTTC. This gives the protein CASSLIQGARSQYF.

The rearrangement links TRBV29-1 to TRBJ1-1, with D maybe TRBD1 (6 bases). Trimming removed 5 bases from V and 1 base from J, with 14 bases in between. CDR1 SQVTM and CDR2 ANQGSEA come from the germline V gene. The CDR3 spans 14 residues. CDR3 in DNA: TGCAGCGTTTTAGGCGGGGGCCCGAACACTGAAGCTTTCTTT. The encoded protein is CSVLGGGPNTEAFF.

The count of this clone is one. CDR3: CASSLAGAYNEQFF. In DNA form, the CDR3 reads TGTGCCAGCAGCTTAGCGGGAGCCTACAATGAGCAGTTCTTC. The chain joins TRBV7-9 to TRBJ2-1, with D perhaps TRBD2 (5 bases). V lost 0 bases to trimming and J lost 2 bases, with 5 bases between them. CDR1 is SEHNR and CDR2 is FQNEAQ in the germline V gene (reference sequence). This CDR3 is built from 14 residues.

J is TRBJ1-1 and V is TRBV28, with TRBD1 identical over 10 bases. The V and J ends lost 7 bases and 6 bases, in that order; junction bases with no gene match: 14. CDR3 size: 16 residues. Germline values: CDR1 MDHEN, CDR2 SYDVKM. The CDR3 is CASTPSGTGAFPEAFF. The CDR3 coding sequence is TGTGCCAGCACCCCGTCGGGGACAGGGGCTTTCCCTGAAGCTTTCTTT. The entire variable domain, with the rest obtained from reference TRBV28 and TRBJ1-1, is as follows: DVKVTQSSRYLVKRTGEKVFLECVQDMDHENMFWYRQDPGLGLRLIYFSYDVKMKEKGDIPEGYSVSREKKERFSLILESASTNQTSMYLCASTPSGTGAFPEAFFGQGTRLTVV.

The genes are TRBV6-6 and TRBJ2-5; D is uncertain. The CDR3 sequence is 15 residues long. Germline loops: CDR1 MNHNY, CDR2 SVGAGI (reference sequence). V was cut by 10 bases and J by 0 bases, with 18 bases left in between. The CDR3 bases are TGTGCCACCTCTTCTATCACTCTGTACCAAGAGACCCAGTACTTC. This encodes CATSSITLYQETQYF.

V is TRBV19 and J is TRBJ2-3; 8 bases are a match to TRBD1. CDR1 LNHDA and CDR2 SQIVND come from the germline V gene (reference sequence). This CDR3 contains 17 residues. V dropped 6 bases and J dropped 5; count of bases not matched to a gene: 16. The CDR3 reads CASREYSTGEVGDTQYF. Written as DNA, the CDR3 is TGTGCCAGTAGGGAGTATTCGACAGGGGAGGTCGGAGATACGCAGTATTTT. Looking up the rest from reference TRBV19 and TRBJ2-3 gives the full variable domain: DGGITQSPKYLFRKEGQNVTLSCEQNLNHDAMYWYRQDPGQGLRLIYYSQIVNDFQKGDIAEGYSVSREKKESFPLTVTSAQKNPTAFYLCASREYSTGEVGDTQYFGPGTRLTVL.

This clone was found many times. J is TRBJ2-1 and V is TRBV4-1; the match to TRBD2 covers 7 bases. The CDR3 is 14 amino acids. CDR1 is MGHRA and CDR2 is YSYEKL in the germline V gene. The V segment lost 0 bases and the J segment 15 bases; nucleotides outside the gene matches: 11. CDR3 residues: CASSQDRGSSGGFF. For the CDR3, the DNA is TGCGCCAGCAGCCAAGATCGAGGCTCTAGCGGAGGGTTCTTC.

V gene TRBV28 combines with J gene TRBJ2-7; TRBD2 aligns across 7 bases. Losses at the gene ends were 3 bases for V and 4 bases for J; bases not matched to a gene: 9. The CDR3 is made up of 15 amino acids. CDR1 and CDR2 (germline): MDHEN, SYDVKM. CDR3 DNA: TGTGCCAGCAGTTTGAGGAGACTAGCAGTTTACGAGCAGTACTTC. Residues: CASSLRRLAVYEQYF.

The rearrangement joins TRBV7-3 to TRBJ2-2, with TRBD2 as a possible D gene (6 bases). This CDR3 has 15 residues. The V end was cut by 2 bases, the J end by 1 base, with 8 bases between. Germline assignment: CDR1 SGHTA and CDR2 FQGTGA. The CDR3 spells CASSLRRGNTGELFF. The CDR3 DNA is TGTGCCAGCAGCTTACGGCGGGGGAACACCGGGGAGCTGTTTTTT.

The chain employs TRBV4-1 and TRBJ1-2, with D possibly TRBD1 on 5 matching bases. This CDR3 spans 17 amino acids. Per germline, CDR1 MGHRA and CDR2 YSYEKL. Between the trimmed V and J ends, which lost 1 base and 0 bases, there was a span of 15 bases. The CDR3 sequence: CASSQGLQGTSNYGYTF. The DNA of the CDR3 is TGCGCCAGCAGCCAAGGGCTTCAGGGAACCTCTAACTATGGCTACACCTTC.

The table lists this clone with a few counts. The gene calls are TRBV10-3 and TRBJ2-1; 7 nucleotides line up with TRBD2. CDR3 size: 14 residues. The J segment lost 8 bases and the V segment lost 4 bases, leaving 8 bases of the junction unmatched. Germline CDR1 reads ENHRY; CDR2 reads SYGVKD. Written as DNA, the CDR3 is TGTGCCATCAGTGGTAGCGGGCCTCGGGATGAGCAGTTCTTC. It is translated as CAISGSGPRDEQFF.

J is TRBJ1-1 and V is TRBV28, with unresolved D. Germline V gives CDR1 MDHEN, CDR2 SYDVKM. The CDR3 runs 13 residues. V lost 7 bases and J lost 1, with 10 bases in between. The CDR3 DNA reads TGTGCCAGCAAGTTGATGGCGAACACTGAAGCTTTCTTT. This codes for CASKLMANTEAFF.

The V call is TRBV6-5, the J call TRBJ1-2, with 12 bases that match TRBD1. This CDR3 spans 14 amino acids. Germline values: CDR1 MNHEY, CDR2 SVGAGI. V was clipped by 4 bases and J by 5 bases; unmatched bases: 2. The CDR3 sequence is CASSWDRGQYGYTF. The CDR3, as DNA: TGTGCCAGCAGTTGGGACAGGGGGCAATATGGCTACACCTTC.

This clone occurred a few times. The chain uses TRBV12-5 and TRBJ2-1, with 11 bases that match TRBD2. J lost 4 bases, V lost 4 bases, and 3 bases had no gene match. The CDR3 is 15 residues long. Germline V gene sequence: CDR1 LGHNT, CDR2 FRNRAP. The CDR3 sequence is CASGYRLAGYNEQFF. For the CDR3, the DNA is TGTGCTAGTGGTTATCGACTAGCGGGGTACAATGAGCAGTTCTTC.

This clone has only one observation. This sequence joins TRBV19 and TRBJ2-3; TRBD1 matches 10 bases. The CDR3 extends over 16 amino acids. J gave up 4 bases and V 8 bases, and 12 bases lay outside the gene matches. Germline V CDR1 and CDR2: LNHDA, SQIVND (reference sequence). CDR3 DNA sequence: TGTGCCAGTGCCCCCTTCGGGACAGGGGTGCCAGATACGCAGTATTTT. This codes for CASAPFGTGVPDTQYF.

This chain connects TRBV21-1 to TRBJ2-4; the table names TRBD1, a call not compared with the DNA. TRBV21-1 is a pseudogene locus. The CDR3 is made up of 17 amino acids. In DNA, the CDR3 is TGTGCCAGCAGCAAAAGTGGACAGGGGGCGATCGGGAGCATTCAGTACTTC. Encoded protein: CASSKSGQGAIGSIQYF.

CDR3 region: CASSGLAGGRRITDTQYF. CDR3 in DNA: TGTGCCAGCAGCGGTTTGGCGGGCGGGAGGAGGATCACAGATACGCAGTATTTT. V and J are TRBV7-6 and TRBJ2-3; 8 bases are a match to TRBD2. After removal of 5 bases from V and 2 bases from J, the junction contained 15 bases not matched to a gene. From germline, CDR1 is SGHVS and CDR2 FNYEAQ. The CDR3 contains 18 residues.

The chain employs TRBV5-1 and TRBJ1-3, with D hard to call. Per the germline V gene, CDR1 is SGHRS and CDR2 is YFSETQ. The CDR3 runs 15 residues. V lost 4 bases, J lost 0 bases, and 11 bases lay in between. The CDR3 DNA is TGCGCCAGCAGCCGAACAGTGACCTCTGGAAACACCATATATTTT. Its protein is CASSRTVTSGNTIYF.

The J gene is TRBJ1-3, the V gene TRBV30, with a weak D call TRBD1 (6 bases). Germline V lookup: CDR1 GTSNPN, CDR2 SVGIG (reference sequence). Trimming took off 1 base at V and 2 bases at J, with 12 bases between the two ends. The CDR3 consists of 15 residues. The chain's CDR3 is CAWSARGGPGNTIYF. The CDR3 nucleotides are TGTGCCTGGAGTGCCAGAGGGGGACCTGGAAACACCATATATTTT.

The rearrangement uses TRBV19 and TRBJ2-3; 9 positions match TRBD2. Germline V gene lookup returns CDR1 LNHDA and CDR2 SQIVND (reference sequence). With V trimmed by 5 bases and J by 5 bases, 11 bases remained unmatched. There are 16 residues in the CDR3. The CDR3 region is CASSPQREEGGDTQYF. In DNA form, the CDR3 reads TGTGCCAGTAGTCCCCAGCGGGAGGAAGGGGGAGATACGCAGTATTTT.

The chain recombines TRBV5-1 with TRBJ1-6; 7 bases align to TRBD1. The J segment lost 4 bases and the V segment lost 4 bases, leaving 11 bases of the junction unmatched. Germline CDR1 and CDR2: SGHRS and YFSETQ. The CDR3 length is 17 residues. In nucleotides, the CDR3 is TGCGCCAGCAGCGGGGGGACAGCGGGTTTTTATAATTCACCCCTCCACTTT. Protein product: CASSGGTAGFYNSPLHF.

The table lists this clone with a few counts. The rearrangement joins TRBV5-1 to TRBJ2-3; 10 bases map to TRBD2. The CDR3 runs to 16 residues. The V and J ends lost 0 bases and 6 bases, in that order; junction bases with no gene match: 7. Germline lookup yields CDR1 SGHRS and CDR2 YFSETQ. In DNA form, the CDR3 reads TGCGCCAGCAGCTTGGAGCCTAGCGGGAGTGCCGATACGCAGTATTTT. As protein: CASSLEPSGSADTQYF.

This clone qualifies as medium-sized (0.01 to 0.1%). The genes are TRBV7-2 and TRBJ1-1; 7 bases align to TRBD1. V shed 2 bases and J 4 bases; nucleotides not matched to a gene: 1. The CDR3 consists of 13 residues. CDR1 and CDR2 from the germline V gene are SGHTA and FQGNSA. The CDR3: CASSLSGGTEAFF. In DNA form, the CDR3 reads TGTGCCAGCAGCTTATCAGGGGGCACTGAAGCTTTCTTT.

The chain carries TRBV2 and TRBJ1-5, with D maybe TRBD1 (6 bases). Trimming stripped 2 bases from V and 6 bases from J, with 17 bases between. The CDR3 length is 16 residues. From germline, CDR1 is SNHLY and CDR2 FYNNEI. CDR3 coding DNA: TGTGCCAGCAGTGAAAGGGTGGGCAGGGGCGGTCAGCCCCAGCATTTT. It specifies CASSERVGRGGQPQHF.

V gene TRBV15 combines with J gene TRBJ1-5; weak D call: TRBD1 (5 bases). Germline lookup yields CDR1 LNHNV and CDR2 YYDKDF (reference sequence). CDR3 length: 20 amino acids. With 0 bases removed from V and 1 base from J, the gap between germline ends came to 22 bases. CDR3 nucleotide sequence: TGTGCCACCAGCAGAGAATCGGGGGTCGAGAACTTGAGGAGCAATCAGCCCCAGCATTTT. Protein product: CATSRESGVENLRSNQPQHF. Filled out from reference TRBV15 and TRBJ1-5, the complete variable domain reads DAMVIQNPRYQVTQFGKPVTLSCSQTLNHNVMYWYQQKSSQAPKLLFHYYDKDFNNEADTPDNFQSRRPNTSFCFLDIRSPGLGDTAMYLCATSRESGVENLRSNQPQHFGDGTRLSIL.

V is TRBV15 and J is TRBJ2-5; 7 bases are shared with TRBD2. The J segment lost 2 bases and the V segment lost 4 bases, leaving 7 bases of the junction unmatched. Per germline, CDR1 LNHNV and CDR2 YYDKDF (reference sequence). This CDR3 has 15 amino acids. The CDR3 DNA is TGTGCCACCAGCATCCCCTCGGGAGGACAAGAGACCCAGTACTTC. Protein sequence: CATSIPSGGQETQYF.